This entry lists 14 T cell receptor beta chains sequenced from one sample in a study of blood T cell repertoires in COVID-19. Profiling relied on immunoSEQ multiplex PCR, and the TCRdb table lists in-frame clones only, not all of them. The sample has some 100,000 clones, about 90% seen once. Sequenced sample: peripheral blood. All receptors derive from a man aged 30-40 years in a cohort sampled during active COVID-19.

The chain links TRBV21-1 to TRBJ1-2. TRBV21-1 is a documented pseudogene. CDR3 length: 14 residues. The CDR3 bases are TGTGCCAGCAGCAAAGGCGGCAGTTTTAATGGCTACACCTTC. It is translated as CASSKGGSFNGYTF.

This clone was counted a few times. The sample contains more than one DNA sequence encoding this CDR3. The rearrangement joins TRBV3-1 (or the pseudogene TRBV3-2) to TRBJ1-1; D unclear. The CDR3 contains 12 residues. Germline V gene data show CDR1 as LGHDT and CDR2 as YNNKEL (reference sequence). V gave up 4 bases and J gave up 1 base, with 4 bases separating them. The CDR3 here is CASSRGNTEAFF. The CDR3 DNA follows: TGTGCCAGCAGCCGAGGGAACACTGAAGCTTTCTTT.

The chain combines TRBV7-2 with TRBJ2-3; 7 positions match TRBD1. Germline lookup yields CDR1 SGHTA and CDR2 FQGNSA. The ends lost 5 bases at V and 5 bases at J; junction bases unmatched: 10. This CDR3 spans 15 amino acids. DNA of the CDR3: TGTGCCAGCAGCCTAGGGGCAGGGGGAAGAGATACGCAGTATTTT. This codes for CASSLGAGGRDTQYF.

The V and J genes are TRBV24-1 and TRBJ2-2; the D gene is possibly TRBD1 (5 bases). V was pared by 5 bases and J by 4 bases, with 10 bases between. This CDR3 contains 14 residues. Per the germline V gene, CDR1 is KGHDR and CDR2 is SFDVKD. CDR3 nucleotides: TGTGCCACCAGTGTTTTAGGGGCCACCGGGGAGCTGTTTTTT. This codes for CATSVLGATGELFF.

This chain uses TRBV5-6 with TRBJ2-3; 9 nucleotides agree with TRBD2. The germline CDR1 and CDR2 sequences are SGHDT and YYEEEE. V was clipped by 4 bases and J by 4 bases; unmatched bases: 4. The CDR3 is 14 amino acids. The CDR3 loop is CASSPGLAPDTQYF. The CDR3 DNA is TGTGCCAGCAGCCCGGGACTAGCCCCAGATACGCAGTATTTT.

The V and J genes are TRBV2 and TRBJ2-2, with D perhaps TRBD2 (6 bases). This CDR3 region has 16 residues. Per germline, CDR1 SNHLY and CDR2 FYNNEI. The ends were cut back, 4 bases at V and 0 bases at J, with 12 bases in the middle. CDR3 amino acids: CASSVEGLANTGELFF. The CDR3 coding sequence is TGTGCCAGCAGTGTGGAGGGTCTCGCGAACACCGGGGAGCTGTTTTTT.

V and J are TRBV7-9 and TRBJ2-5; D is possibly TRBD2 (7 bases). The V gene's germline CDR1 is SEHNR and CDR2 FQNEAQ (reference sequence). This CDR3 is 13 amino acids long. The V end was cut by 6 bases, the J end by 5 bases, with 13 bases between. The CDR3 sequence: CASSWGGGETQYF. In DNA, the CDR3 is TGTGCCAGCAGTTGGGGCGGGGGCGAGACCCAGTACTTC.

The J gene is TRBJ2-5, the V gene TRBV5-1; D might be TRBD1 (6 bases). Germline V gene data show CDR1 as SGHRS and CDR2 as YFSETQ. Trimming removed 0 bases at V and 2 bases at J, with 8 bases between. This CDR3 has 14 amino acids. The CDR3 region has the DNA TGCGCCAGCAGCTTGGTTACAGGGCAAGAGACCCAGTACTTC. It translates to CASSLVTGQETQYF.

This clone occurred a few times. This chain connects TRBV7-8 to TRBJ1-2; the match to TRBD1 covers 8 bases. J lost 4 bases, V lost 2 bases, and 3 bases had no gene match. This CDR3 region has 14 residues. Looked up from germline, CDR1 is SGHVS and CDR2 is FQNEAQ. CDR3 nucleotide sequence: TGTGCCAGCAGCTTAAAACAGGGGGGCTATGGCTACACCTTC. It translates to CASSLKQGGYGYTF.

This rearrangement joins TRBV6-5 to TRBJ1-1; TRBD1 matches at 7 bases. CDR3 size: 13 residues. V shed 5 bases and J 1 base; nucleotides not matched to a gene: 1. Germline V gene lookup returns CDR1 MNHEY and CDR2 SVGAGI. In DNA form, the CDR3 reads TGTGCCAGCAGTAACAGGGGGAACACTGAAGCTTTCTTT. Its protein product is CASSNRGNTEAFF.

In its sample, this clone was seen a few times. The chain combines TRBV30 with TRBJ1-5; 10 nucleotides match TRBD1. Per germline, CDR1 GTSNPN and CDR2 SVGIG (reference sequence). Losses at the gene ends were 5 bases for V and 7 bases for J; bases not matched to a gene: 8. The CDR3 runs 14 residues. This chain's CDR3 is CAWDRDRGHQPQHF. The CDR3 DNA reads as TGTGCCTGGGACCGGGACAGGGGTCACCAGCCCCAGCATTTT.

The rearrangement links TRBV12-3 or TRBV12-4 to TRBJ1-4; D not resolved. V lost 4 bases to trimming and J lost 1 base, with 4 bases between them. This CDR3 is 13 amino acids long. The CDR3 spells CASSYRTNEKLFF. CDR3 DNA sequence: TGTGCCAGCAGTTATAGAACTAATGAAAAACTGTTTTTT.

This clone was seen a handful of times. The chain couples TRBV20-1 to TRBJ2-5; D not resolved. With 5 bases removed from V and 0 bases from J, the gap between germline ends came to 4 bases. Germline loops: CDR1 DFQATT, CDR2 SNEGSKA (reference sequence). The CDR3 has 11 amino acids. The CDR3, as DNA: TGCAGTGCTGTCGACCAAGAGACCCAGTACTTC. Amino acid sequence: CSAVDQETQYF.

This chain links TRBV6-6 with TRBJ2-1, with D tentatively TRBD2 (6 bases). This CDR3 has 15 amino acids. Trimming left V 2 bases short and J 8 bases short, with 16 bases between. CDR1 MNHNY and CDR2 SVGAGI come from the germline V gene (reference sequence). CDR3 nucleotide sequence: TGTGCCAGCAGTTACACCGGGGGTGTGAGGGATGAGCAGTTCTTC. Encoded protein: CASSYTGGVRDEQFF.